This T cell receptor beta chain stems from a study of tumor-infiltrating lymphocytes in localized non-small cell lung cancer. Study results and limitations: Compared with uninvolved lung, tumors showed higher T cell infiltration by TCRbeta sequencing.

Using immunoSEQ multiplex PCR, the repertoire was profiled, and TCRdb retains in-frame clones only, with some absent. Of 9,500 to 15,000 clones listed, 75% to 90% are singletons. Comments on this clone: Its antigen is as yet unknown.

With 11 bases removed from V and 0 bases from J, the gap between germline ends came to 16 bases. The CDR3 sequence is 14 residues long. Germline lookup yields CDR1 SNHLY and CDR2 FYNNEI. The chain is built from TRBV2 and TRBJ1-2, with D unclear. Sequenced input: lung tumor tissue. This clonotype was sampled from a human donor with non-small cell lung cancer. The CDR3 here is CAGHGVPSNYGYTF. CDR3 DNA sequence: TGTGCCGGCCATGGGGTACCATCTAACTATGGCTACACCTTC.